The 30 T cell receptor beta chains below all came from one sample that was sequenced in a study of OX40 agonist ivuxolimab in advanced cancers. Sequenced by immunoSEQ multiplex PCR; TCRdb stores in-frame clones only, minus some. The sample contains 80,000 or so clones, 85% to 95% of which appear only once. The sample in question was CD4+ or CD8+ T cells sorted from blood, obtained in a trial of the OX40 agonist ivuxolimab. The source is an adult with an advanced solid tumor such as melanoma, head and neck, liver or kidney cancer.

V and J are TRBV28 and TRBJ2-1; 16 nucleotides agree with TRBD2. V was clipped by 5 bases and J by 9 bases; unmatched bases: 10. Germline V gene data show CDR1 as MDHEN and CDR2 as SYDVKM. The CDR3 spans 17 residues. CDR3 DNA: TGTGCCAGCAGTCACCCCCTGGGACTAGCGGGAGGGGGTGAGCAGTTCTTC. Amino acids: CASSHPLGLAGGGEQFF.

This chain connects TRBV7-2 to TRBJ2-2; TRBD2 agrees at 8 bases. J lost 0 bases, V lost 5 bases, and 14 bases had no gene match. The germline gives CDR1 SGHTA, CDR2 FQGNSA. The CDR3 covers 19 residues. Here the CDR3 reads CASSLLVAGSAPNTGELFF. CDR3 sequence (DNA): TGTGCCAGCAGCCTTTTAGTAGCGGGGAGCGCTCCGAACACCGGGGAGCTGTTTTTT. Full variable domain (outside the CDR3, taken from reference TRBV7-2 and TRBJ2-2): GAGVSQSPSNKVTEKGKDVELRCDPISGHTALYWYRQSLGQGLEFLIYFQGNSAPDKSGLPSDRFSAERTGGSVSTLTIQRTQQEDSAVYLCASSLLVAGSAPNTGELFFGEGSRLTVL.

J is TRBJ1-4 and V is TRBV5-5, with D perhaps TRBD1 (6 bases). Trimming took 3 bases from V and 6 from J, leaving 24 bases between them. In germline, CDR1 is SGHKS, CDR2 YYEKEE (reference sequence). The length of the CDR3 is 18 residues. The CDR3: CASSSPGIGGLKDEKLFF. DNA of the CDR3: TGTGCCAGCAGCTCCCCAGGGATCGGGGGCCTAAAGGATGAAAAACTGTTTTTT.

CDR3 nucleotide sequence: TGTGCCAGCACCGAGGACGGGAACACCGGGGAGCTGTTTTTT. Its translation: CASTEDGNTGELFF. V usage is TRBV7-2 and J usage is TRBJ2-2; D gene unclear. CDR3 size: 14 residues. Germline CDR1 SGHTA, CDR2 FQGNSA. The V end lost 7 bases, the J end lost 1 base, and 10 bases lay between the germline ends.

V gene TRBV5-6 combines with J gene TRBJ2-7, with D perhaps TRBD2 (5 bases). The CDR3 runs 15 residues. Trimming cost V 2 bases and J 3 bases, with 15 bases left between them. Germline CDR1 and CDR2: SGHDT and YYEEEE. The CDR3 sequence is CASSFGRNGGYEQYF. The CDR3 bases are TGTGCCAGCAGCTTTGGACGGAACGGAGGCTACGAGCAGTACTTC.

This chain uses TRBV29-1 with TRBJ2-2; 7 nucleotides line up with TRBD1. With V trimmed by 5 bases and J by 4 bases, 7 bases remained unmatched. The CDR3 sequence is 14 residues long. Germline assignment: CDR1 SQVTM and CDR2 ANQGSEA. The CDR3 sequence: CSVHGTEGTGELFF. The DNA of the CDR3 is TGCAGCGTTCACGGGACAGAGGGCACCGGGGAGCTGTTTTTT.

This chain joins TRBV4-1 and TRBJ2-7; no reliable D call. V shed 1 base and J shed 2 bases, with 15 bases lying between them. The germline CDR1 and CDR2 sequences are MGHRA and YSYEKL. The CDR3 runs 16 residues. The CDR3 DNA sequence: TGCGCCAGCAGCCAAGGCCCTTCGCTGGGCCCCTACGAGCAGTACTTC. Encoded protein: CASSQGPSLGPYEQYF.

This chain links TRBV6-5 with TRBJ1-2; no reliable D call. Trimming took off 0 bases at V and 8 bases at J, with 13 bases between the two ends. The CDR3 is made up of 14 amino acids. Per the germline V gene, CDR1 is MNHEY and CDR2 is SVGAGI. The chain's CDR3 is CASSYSVPLNGYTF. The CDR3 coding sequence is TGTGCCAGCAGTTACTCGGTCCCTCTGAACGGCTACACCTTC.

The chain employs TRBV28 and TRBJ2-4; TRBD2 aligns across 9 bases. V shed 3 bases and J 7 bases; nucleotides not matched to a gene: 4. The CDR3 consists of 14 residues. CDR1 is MDHEN and CDR2 is SYDVKM in the germline V gene. CDR3 residues: CASSLGGRANIQYF. CDR3 nucleotide sequence: TGTGCCAGCAGTTTGGGCGGGAGGGCTAACATTCAGTACTTC.

Only one count was recorded for this clone. The genes are TRBV11-2 and TRBJ2-7; 7 positions match TRBD2. The germline V gene encodes CDR1 SGHAT and CDR2 FQNNGV. V shed 1 base and J 6 bases; nucleotides not matched to a gene: 12. This CDR3 spans 16 amino acids. The CDR3 DNA follows: TGTGCCAGCAGCTTAGTAAGATCAGCGGGAAAGAGCGAGCAGTACTTC. It translates to CASSLVRSAGKSEQYF.

This sequence joins TRBV5-6 and TRBJ2-1; D is uncertain. The CDR3 sequence is 11 residues long. Trimming removed 5 bases from V and 6 bases from J, with 6 bases in between. Looked up from germline, CDR1 is SGHDT and CDR2 is YYEEEE. CDR3 residues: CASSFFNEQFF. CDR3 DNA sequence: TGTGCCAGCAGTTTTTTCAATGAGCAGTTCTTC.

The chain recombines TRBV7-9 with TRBJ1-4; D is ambiguous. The V and J ends lost 5 bases and 7 bases respectively, with 20 bases between them. Germline V gene lookup returns CDR1 SEHNR and CDR2 FQNEAQ (reference sequence). The length of the CDR3 is 16 residues. The CDR3 is CASSVGVDLNLEKLFF. The CDR3 nucleotides read TGTGCCAGCAGCGTAGGTGTTGACCTCAATCTTGAAAAACTGTTTTTT.

The chain links TRBV7-9 to TRBJ2-7, with a tentative D call TRBD1 (6 bases). CDR1 and CDR2 (germline): SEHNR, FQNEAQ (reference sequence). This CDR3 spans 14 amino acids. Trimming stripped 4 bases from V and 1 base from J, with 11 bases between. The CDR3, as DNA: TGTGCCAGCAGCTCCTGGGACACGTCCTACGAGCAGTACTTC. It specifies CASSSWDTSYEQYF.

The rearrangement links TRBV7-2 to TRBJ1-2; D gene ambiguous. Germline CDR1 is SGHTA and CDR2 is FQGNSA. The CDR3 is 15 amino acids. V was cut by 7 bases and J by 2 bases, with 17 bases left in between. The CDR3 DNA reads as TGTGCCAGCACGGACGAAGCTGCCGCGAACTATGGCTACACCTTC. It encodes CASTDEAAANYGYTF.

The chain links TRBV13 to TRBJ2-7; the match to TRBD2 covers 7 bases. The CDR3 contains 15 residues. The V gene end was trimmed by 5 bases and the J gene end by 5 bases; junction bases not matched to a gene: 12. In germline, CDR1 is PRHDT, CDR2 FYEKMQ (reference sequence). CDR3: CASSPSGIERHEQYF. The DNA for the CDR3 is TGTGCCAGCAGCCCGAGCGGGATTGAACGGCACGAGCAGTACTTC.

This clone was observed once. The CDR3 DNA reads as TGTGCCAGCAGTAATCTAGCGGGGCCCTACGAGCAGTACTTC. Amino acid sequence: CASSNLAGPYEQYF. V usage is TRBV27 and J usage is TRBJ2-7; TRBD2 agrees at 9 bases. V trimming: 5 bases; J trimming: 2 bases; junction bases outside the gene matches: 4. The CDR3 loop spans 14 amino acids. Germline V gene data show CDR1 as MNHEY and CDR2 as SMNVEV (reference sequence).

This clone was found once. This chain connects TRBV6-5 to TRBJ2-2, with D unclear. V lost 0 bases and J 6 bases, leaving 5 bases between the germline ends. CDR1 MNHEY and CDR2 SVGAGI come from the germline V gene. CDR3 length: 13 amino acids. The CDR3 loop is CASSYSTPGELFF. DNA for the CDR3: TGTGCCAGCAGTTACTCGACCCCCGGGGAGCTGTTTTTT.

The chain recombines TRBV5-8 with TRBJ1-4; D gene ambiguous. The CDR3 has 14 residues. Germline loops: CDR1 SGHTS, CDR2 YDEGEE. V shed 1 base and J shed 6 bases, with 10 bases lying between them. CDR3: CASSLKQPYEKLFF. CDR3 DNA: TGTGCCAGCAGCTTGAAACAGCCTTATGAAAAACTGTTTTTT.

V and J are TRBV6-5 and TRBJ2-5, with 9 positions matching TRBD2. The CDR3 consists of 15 residues. V lost 2 bases, J lost 0 bases, and 1 base stayed unmatched. Germline V gives CDR1 MNHEY, CDR2 SVGAGI. In DNA, the CDR3 is TGTGCCAGCAGTTACGGCGGGGGGGACCAAGAGACCCAGTACTTC. Amino acids: CASSYGGGDQETQYF.

The table lists this clone with a count of one. The V and J genes are TRBV7-9 and TRBJ2-7, with no clear D. Trimming took 3 bases from V and 5 from J, leaving 5 bases between them. Germline V gives CDR1 SEHNR, CDR2 FQNEAQ (reference sequence). The CDR3 is made up of 11 amino acids. The CDR3: CASSFGNEQYF. In DNA form, the CDR3 reads TGTGCCAGCAGCTTCGGTAACGAGCAGTACTTC.

The chain links TRBV14 to TRBJ1-1, with a possible D match to TRBD1 (5 bases). The germline V gene has CDR1 SGHDN and CDR2 FVKESK. The CDR3 totals 13 residues. V dropped 4 bases and J dropped 1 base, with 7 bases sitting between them. The CDR3 DNA follows: TGTGCCAGCAGCCCGAGGGGGAACACTGAAGCTTTCTTT. It encodes CASSPRGNTEAFF.

The chain employs TRBV15 and TRBJ1-2; D is perhaps TRBD1 (5 bases). Germline values: CDR1 LNHNV, CDR2 YYDKDF (reference sequence). The CDR3 has 13 residues. V was clipped by 5 bases and J by 7 bases, with 14 bases between them. The CDR3 nucleotides read TGTGCCACCAGCGGGGGGGGATCGGGTGGCTACACCTTC. Its protein product is CATSGGGSGGYTF.

The rearrangement links TRBV7-6 to TRBJ2-1; TRBD1 matches at 7 bases. The trim removed 3 bases at V and 6 bases at J, leaving 14 bases unmatched. Per the germline V gene, CDR1 is SGHVS and CDR2 is FNYEAQ. This CDR3 region has 17 residues. CDR3 in amino acids: CASSLGFPRQGVNEQFF. The CDR3 DNA reads TGTGCCAGCAGCTTGGGGTTTCCGAGACAGGGTGTCAATGAGCAGTTCTTC.

The genes are TRBV27 and TRBJ2-3; D might be TRBD2 (5 bases). Trimming removed 4 bases from V and 2 bases from J, with 7 bases in between. This CDR3 is built from 13 residues. Germline CDR1 reads MNHEY; CDR2 reads SMNVEV (reference sequence). The CDR3 DNA follows: TGTGCCAGCAGTTGGACTTTCACAGATACGCAGTATTTT. Translation: CASSWTFTDTQYF.

The CDR3 loop is CASSLGTSGTYEQYF. The CDR3 DNA sequence: TGTGCCAGCAGCTTGGGGACTAGCGGCACCTACGAGCAGTACTTC. This chain connects TRBV5-6 to TRBJ2-7, with 10 bases aligning to TRBD2. V lost 0 bases and J lost 2; bases outside the gene matches: 2. Germline V gene sequence: CDR1 SGHDT, CDR2 YYEEEE. The CDR3 sequence is 15 residues long.

The V and J genes are TRBV19 and TRBJ2-3; 7 positions agree with TRBD2. This CDR3 is 14 amino acids long. Germline V gene data show CDR1 as LNHDA and CDR2 as SQIVND (reference sequence). The V and J ends lost 5 bases and 5 bases, in that order; junction bases with no gene match: 7. The CDR3 nucleotides read TGTGCCAGTAGTCTCGCGGGAGTTAAAGATACGCAGTATTTT. Translated: CASSLAGVKDTQYF.

The chain links TRBV7-9 to TRBJ1-2; 9 nucleotides line up with TRBD1. Per the germline V gene, CDR1 is SEHNR and CDR2 is FQNEAQ (reference sequence). The CDR3 has 17 residues. The junction had 10 bases not matched to a gene; V was cut back by 2 bases and J by 3 bases. CDR3 protein: CASSLRTRTGAHYGYTF. In DNA form, the CDR3 reads TGTGCCAGCAGCTTACGGACAAGGACAGGGGCCCACTATGGCTACACCTTC. Combining the CDR3 with reference TRBV7-9 and TRBJ1-2 gives the whole variable domain DTGVSQNPRHKITKRGQNVTFRCDPISEHNRLYWYRQTLGQGPEFLTYFQNEAQLEKSRLLSDRFSAERPKGSFSTLEIQRTEQGDSAMYLCASSLRTRTGAHYGYTFGSGTRLTVV.

The chain employs TRBV6-1 and TRBJ1-5; a possible D gene is TRBD1 (5 bases). This CDR3 is 16 amino acids long. The V and J ends lost 3 bases and 0 bases respectively, with 12 bases between them. The germline gives CDR1 MNHNS, CDR2 SASEGT. CDR3 bases: TGTGCCAGCAGTGAGATTGACAGCTATAGCAATCAGCCCCAGCATTTT. It specifies CASSEIDSYSNQPQHF.

The V and J genes are TRBV15 and TRBJ1-5; a weak D match, TRBD1 (5 bases). Germline lookup yields CDR1 LNHNV and CDR2 YYDKDF (reference sequence). This CDR3 is built from 13 residues. The V and J ends lost 0 bases and 6 bases respectively, with 6 bases between them. CDR3 nucleotides: TGTGCCACCAGCAGAGATGGGGGTCAGCCCCAGCATTTT. Translation: CATSRDGGQPQHF.

This chain links TRBV9 with TRBJ2-7, with D perhaps matching TRBD1 (6 bases). This CDR3 has 14 amino acids. CDR1 is SGDLS and CDR2 is YYNGEE in the germline V gene. Trimming shortened V by 3 bases and J by 3 bases, and 13 bases separated the two germline ends. The CDR3 bases are TGTGCCAGCAGCGCCGCAGGGGTCGGCTACGAGCAGTACTTC. It is translated as CASSAAGVGYEQYF.